This T cell receptor beta chain is from a study of technical replicates of blood from several donors. Assay used: immunoSEQ multiplex PCR; TCRdb lists only in-frame clones, some missing. This sample has tens of thousands of clones, with about 83% found just once. CDR3 size: 14 residues. V lost 6 bases and J lost 4; bases outside the gene matches: 9. Germline-derived CDR1 and CDR2 are PRHDT and FYEKMQ (reference sequence). This chain links TRBV13 with TRBJ2-7; 7 nucleotides agree with TRBD1. Sample: PBMCs. This TCR came from a human donor in good health. Some clones in this sample may be carry-over from other donors' samples. CDR3 in amino acids: CASRHRGHLYEQYF. CDR3 DNA sequence: TGTGCCAGCAGGCACAGGGGACATTTATACGAGCAGTACTTC.